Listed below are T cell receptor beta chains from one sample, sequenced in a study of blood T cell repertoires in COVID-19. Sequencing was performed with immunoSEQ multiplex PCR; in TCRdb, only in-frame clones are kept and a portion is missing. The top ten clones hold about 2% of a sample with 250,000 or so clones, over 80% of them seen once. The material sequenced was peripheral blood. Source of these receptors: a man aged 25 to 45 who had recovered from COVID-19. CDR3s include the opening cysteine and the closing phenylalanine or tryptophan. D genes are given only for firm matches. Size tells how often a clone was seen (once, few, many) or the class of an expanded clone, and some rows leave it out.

CDR3 DNA: TGTGCCAGCAGCTTAGTCCGGGACAGGGTGTCGGAGCAGTACTTC
CDR3 protein: CASSLVRDRVSEQYF
D gene: TRBD1
J gene: TRBJ2-7
clone size: -
V gene: TRBV7-8

CDR3 DNA: TGTGCCAGTAGTATGAGGGCAGCCAATCAGCCCCAGCATTTT
CDR3 protein: CASSMRAANQPQHF
D gene: -
J gene: TRBJ1-5
clone size: -
V gene: TRBV19

CDR3 DNA: TGTGCCAGCAGCAGAGAGGGACACCCTTTGGGAGATACGCAGTATTTT
CDR3 protein: CASSREGHPLGDTQYF
D gene: -
J gene: TRBJ2-3
clone size: -
V gene: TRBV9

CDR3 DNA: TGTGCCAGCTCAACCCGGGACAGGGGTGATACGCAGTATTTT
CDR3 protein: CASSTRDRGDTQYF
D gene: TRBD1
J gene: TRBJ2-3
clone size: -
V gene: TRBV18

CDR3 DNA: TGTGCCAGCAGCGGAACCGGGACAGCCAACACCGGGGAGCTGTTTTTT
CDR3 protein: CASSGTGTANTGELFF
D gene: TRBD1
J gene: TRBJ2-2
clone size: -
V gene: TRBV5-4

CDR3 DNA: TGTGCCACCAGCCCCCGAGGGACTAGTCGTCGAGATACGCAGTATTTT
CDR3 protein: CATSPRGTSRRDTQYF
D gene: TRBD2
J gene: TRBJ2-3
clone size: once
V gene: TRBV15

CDR3 DNA: TGTGCCAGCAGCTTTGGCCAGGGGGTCACCCCCTACGAGCAGTACTTC
CDR3 protein: CASSFGQGVTPYEQYF
D gene: TRBD1
J gene: TRBJ2-7
clone size: -
V gene: TRBV11-2

CDR3 DNA: TGTGCCAGCAGCCCCATGGGACAGGGTGGCTATGGCTACACCTTC
CDR3 protein: CASSPMGQGGYGYTF
D gene: TRBD1
J gene: TRBJ1-2
clone size: -
V gene: TRBV9

CDR3 DNA: TGTGCCAGCAGCCAAATTTTGACAGACCTCAGGAACACCGGGGAGCTGTTTTTT
CDR3 protein: CASSQILTDLRNTGELFF
D gene: -
J gene: TRBJ2-2
clone size: few
V gene: TRBV3-1/TRBV3-2

CDR3 DNA: TGTGCCAGCAGCCCCCCCGGGGGCGAGCAGTACTTC
CDR3 protein: CASSPPGGEQYF
D gene: -
J gene: TRBJ2-7
clone size: -
V gene: TRBV7-3

CDR3 DNA: TGTGCCAGTAGTACCCGAGGACAGGCCAGCTCTGGAAACACCATATATTTT
CDR3 protein: CASSTRGQASSGNTIYF
D gene: TRBD1
J gene: TRBJ1-3
clone size: -
V gene: TRBV19

CDR3 DNA: TGTGCCAGCAGTCCTAATACAGGGTTGGAACTGTTTTTT
CDR3 protein: CASSPNTGLELFF
D gene: -
J gene: TRBJ1-4
clone size: -
V gene: TRBV6-6

CDR3 DNA: TGTGCCAGCAGCTTGCTGACAGGGGGTCTCTACAATGAGCAGTTCTTC
CDR3 protein: CASSLLTGGLYNEQFF
D gene: TRBD1
J gene: TRBJ2-1
clone size: -
V gene: TRBV13

CDR3 DNA: TGTGCCACCCTCCGGGACACCACCTACAATGAGCAGTTCTTC
CDR3 protein: CATLRDTTYNEQFF
D gene: -
J gene: TRBJ2-1
clone size: -
V gene: TRBV15

CDR3 DNA: TGTGCCAGCAGCTTGGGAGCGGGGGGCAGTGAGCAGTTCTTC
CDR3 protein: CASSLGAGGSEQFF
D gene: TRBD2
J gene: TRBJ2-1
clone size: once
V gene: TRBV7-2

CDR3 DNA: TGTGCCAGCAGCAAGACAGACCTTATACACCAAGAGACCCAGTACTTC
CDR3 protein: CASSKTDLIHQETQYF
D gene: -
J gene: TRBJ2-5
clone size: -
V gene: TRBV9

CDR3 DNA: TGTGCCTCCTCGGGGGAGGTAGCCACCGGGGAGCTGTTTTTT
CDR3 protein: CASSGEVATGELFF
D gene: -
J gene: TRBJ2-2
clone size: -
V gene: TRBV2

CDR3 DNA: TGCGCCAGCAGCCCTAACGACAGGGGTGGACCCCTCCACTTT
CDR3 protein: CASSPNDRGGPLHF
D gene: TRBD1
J gene: TRBJ1-6
clone size: -
V gene: TRBV5-1

CDR3 DNA: TGTGCTCATTCCCCGAGCCCCAATCAGCCCCAGCATTTT
CDR3 protein: CAHSPSPNQPQHF
D gene: -
J gene: TRBJ1-5
clone size: many
V gene: TRBV10-3

CDR3 DNA: TGTGCCAGCTCACCAGCATTAGCCGCAACTAATGAAAAACTGTTTTTT
CDR3 protein: CASSPALAATNEKLFF
D gene: -
J gene: TRBJ1-4
clone size: -
V gene: TRBV18

CDR3 DNA: TGTGCCACCAGCGGGCCTGGCAGGTCCCAAGAGACCCAGTACTTC
CDR3 protein: CATSGPGRSQETQYF
D gene: -
J gene: TRBJ2-5
clone size: -
V gene: TRBV15

CDR3 DNA: TGCAGCGCAGGAAGCAGGGCGGGACTACCTAACGACAATGAGCAGTTCTTC
CDR3 protein: CSAGSRAGLPNDNEQFF
D gene: TRBD2
J gene: TRBJ2-1
clone size: -
V gene: TRBV29-1

CDR3 DNA: TGTGCCGCTAAATCCACAGATACGCAGTATTTT
CDR3 protein: CAAKSTDTQYF
D gene: -
J gene: TRBJ2-3
clone size: -
V gene: TRBV10-3

CDR3 DNA: TGTGCCAGCAGCTCCTACAGGGTTACTGAAGCTTTCTTT
CDR3 protein: CASSSYRVTEAFF
D gene: -
J gene: TRBJ1-1
clone size: few
V gene: TRBV12-3/TRBV12-4

CDR3 DNA: TGTGCCAGTAGCAAGACAGGGATCAATCAGCCCCAGCATTTT
CDR3 protein: CASSKTGINQPQHF
D gene: TRBD1
J gene: TRBJ1-5
clone size: -
V gene: TRBV19

CDR3 DNA: TGCGCCAGCAGCCAATCGTTGAGGGCAAAGTCGGGGGACTATGGCTACACCTTC
CDR3 protein: CASSQSLRAKSGDYGYTF
D gene: -
J gene: TRBJ1-2
clone size: -
V gene: TRBV4-1

CDR3 DNA: TGTGCCTCATCCGCGGGGGCGAACTATGGCTACACCTTC
CDR3 protein: CASSAGANYGYTF
D gene: -
J gene: TRBJ1-2
clone size: -
V gene: TRBV6-6

CDR3 DNA: TGTGCTAGTGGTTCAACACCCCCCACTGAAGCTTTCTTT
CDR3 protein: CASGSTPPTEAFF
D gene: -
J gene: TRBJ1-1
clone size: -
V gene: TRBV12-5

CDR3 DNA: TGTGCCAGCAGCCCCGAACTAGCGAGCTCCTACAATGAGCAGTTCTTC
CDR3 protein: CASSPELASSYNEQFF
D gene: TRBD2
J gene: TRBJ2-1
clone size: -
V gene: TRBV5-4

CDR3 DNA: TGTGCCAGCAGCTTAACCAGGACAGGGGACGAAAAACTGTTTTTT
CDR3 protein: CASSLTRTGDEKLFF
D gene: TRBD1
J gene: TRBJ1-4
clone size: -
V gene: TRBV7-9

CDR3 DNA: TGTGCCAGCAGCTTGCGGGGCGGGGAGCTGTTTTTT
CDR3 protein: CASSLRGGELFF
D gene: -
J gene: TRBJ2-2
clone size: -
V gene: TRBV7-9

CDR3 DNA: TGCGCCAGCAGCCAGACAAGAGCGGGGGCTTCATACGAGCAGTACTTC
CDR3 protein: CASSQTRAGASYEQYF
D gene: TRBD2
J gene: TRBJ2-7
clone size: -
V gene: TRBV4-1

CDR3 DNA: TGTGCCAGCAGCCACCGGGAGGGTGGGGAGACCCAGTACTTC
CDR3 protein: CASSHREGGETQYF
D gene: TRBD2
J gene: TRBJ2-5
clone size: -
V gene: TRBV4-2

CDR3 DNA: TGTGCCAGTAGTATTAGCGTCGGGAGGGCTGACACTGAAGCTTTCTTT
CDR3 protein: CASSISVGRADTEAFF
D gene: -
J gene: TRBJ1-1
clone size: once
V gene: TRBV19

CDR3 DNA: TGTGCCAGCAGTGAATTCGACTCTAACTATGGCTACACCTTC
CDR3 protein: CASSEFDSNYGYTF
D gene: -
J gene: TRBJ1-2
clone size: -
V gene: TRBV6-1

CDR3 DNA: TGTGCCAGCAGCTTACACTATGAGACCCAGTACTTC
CDR3 protein: CASSLHYETQYF
D gene: -
J gene: TRBJ2-5
clone size: -
V gene: TRBV11-1

CDR3 DNA: TGTGCCATCAGTGTCTTGGAGGGTGAGCAGTTCTTC
CDR3 protein: CAISVLEGEQFF
D gene: -
J gene: TRBJ2-1
clone size: -
V gene: TRBV10-3

CDR3 DNA: TGCGCCAGCAGGGCGTCGGGGGGAAGCAATCAGCCCCAGCATTTT
CDR3 protein: CASRASGGSNQPQHF
D gene: -
J gene: TRBJ1-5
clone size: -
V gene: TRBV10-2

CDR3 DNA: TGTGCCAAATCGGGGGGGTCGGCCAATGAGCAGTTCTTC
CDR3 protein: CAKSGGSANEQFF
D gene: TRBD2
J gene: TRBJ2-1
clone size: once
V gene: TRBV2

CDR3 DNA: TGCGCCAGCAGCTTGGGCAGGGACCAAGAGACCCAGTACTTC
CDR3 protein: CASSLGRDQETQYF
D gene: -
J gene: TRBJ2-5
clone size: -
V gene: TRBV5-1

CDR3 DNA: TGTGCCAGCAGTGACGGACGGGGGGGCCGGAATGAGCAGTTCTTC
CDR3 protein: CASSDGRGGRNEQFF
D gene: TRBD2
J gene: TRBJ2-1
clone size: -
V gene: TRBV2

CDR3 DNA: TGCAGCGTTGGGAGGGACAGGAAGCAGTTCTTC
CDR3 protein: CSVGRDRKQFF
D gene: TRBD1
J gene: TRBJ2-1
clone size: -
V gene: TRBV29-1

CDR3 DNA: TGTGCCAGCAGCTTGCGACAGGGATTAGATACGCAGTATTTT
CDR3 protein: CASSLRQGLDTQYF
D gene: TRBD1
J gene: TRBJ2-3
clone size: once
V gene: TRBV5-4